This is a list of T cell receptor beta chains from one sample in a study of cytomegalovirus exposure and HLA in healthy donors. Clones were sequenced by immunoSEQ multiplex PCR, and TCRdb holds only the in-frame ones, with some missing. The repertoire consists of roughly 87,000 clones, with roughly 83% occurring once and the leading ten covering about 15%. What was sequenced was PBMCs. Source of these receptors: a woman aged 40-49 years in good health and CMV-seropositive. Both conserved end residues are part of each CDR3. A D gene is named only where the DNA matches it firmly. A clone size is listed for some rows: how often the clone was seen (once, few, many), or a class if it is expanded.

v_gene: TRBV4-2; abundance: few; d_gene: -; j_gene: TRBJ1-3; CDR3nt: TGTGCCAGCAGCCAAGAACGGACAGTCGGAAACACCATATATTTT; CDR3aa: CASSQERTVGNTIYF
v_gene: TRBV7-2; abundance: -; d_gene: -; j_gene: TRBJ2-3; CDR3nt: TGTGCCGGGGTTGAGGGAGCATCAGATACGCAGTATTTT; CDR3aa: CAGVEGASDTQYF
v_gene: TRBV9; abundance: -; d_gene: -; j_gene: TRBJ2-5; CDR3nt: TGTGCCAGCAGCCCGACTAGCCAAGAGACCCAGTACTTC; CDR3aa: CASSPTSQETQYF
v_gene: TRBV5-4; abundance: -; d_gene: -; j_gene: TRBJ2-3; CDR3nt: TGTGCCAGCAGCCCGCGAAGCAAAAGCACAGATACGCAGTATTTT; CDR3aa: CASSPRSKSTDTQYF
v_gene: TRBV28; abundance: -; d_gene: -; j_gene: TRBJ2-7; CDR3nt: TGTGCCAGCAGTTTAGGGGGGTTACGTAACGAGCAGTACTTC; CDR3aa: CASSLGGLRNEQYF
v_gene: TRBV5-1; abundance: -; d_gene: -; j_gene: TRBJ2-3; CDR3nt: TGCGCCAGCAGCCCGAGGGCCCTCACAGATACGCAGTATTTT; CDR3aa: CASSPRALTDTQYF
v_gene: TRBV18; abundance: -; d_gene: -; j_gene: TRBJ1-1; CDR3nt: TGTGCCAGCTCACGGACAGTAGAGAACACTGAAGCTTTCTTT; CDR3aa: CASSRTVENTEAFF
v_gene: TRBV5-1; abundance: once; d_gene: -; j_gene: TRBJ1-2; CDR3nt: TGCGCCAGCCGCTTCCGGGGGGACGATGGCTACACCTTC; CDR3aa: CASRFRGDDGYTF
v_gene: TRBV7-7; abundance: -; d_gene: TRBD2; j_gene: TRBJ2-2; CDR3nt: TGTGCTAGCAGTCACAGCGGGGGGGACACCGGGGAGCTGTTTTTT; CDR3aa: CASSHSGGDTGELFF
v_gene: TRBV10-3; abundance: once; d_gene: TRBD2; j_gene: TRBJ2-1; CDR3nt: TGTGCCATCAGGGGCCGGGCTAGCGGGGACTTCAATGAGCAGTTCTTC; CDR3aa: CAIRGRASGDFNEQFF
v_gene: TRBV30; abundance: -; d_gene: -; j_gene: TRBJ2-7; CDR3nt: TGTGCCTGGAGTGCCCTTATCGCGGGTGGTTCCGAGCAGTACTTC; CDR3aa: CAWSALIAGGSEQYF
v_gene: TRBV18; abundance: -; d_gene: -; j_gene: TRBJ2-1; CDR3nt: TGTGCCAGCTCACCGGACAGCCCGAAACACAATGAGCAGTTCTTC; CDR3aa: CASSPDSPKHNEQFF
v_gene: TRBV7-6; abundance: -; d_gene: TRBD1; j_gene: TRBJ1-1; CDR3nt: TGTGCCAGCAGCAATGTTGGCAGGGGGATCAGCACTGAAGCTTTCTTT; CDR3aa: CASSNVGRGISTEAFF
v_gene: TRBV18; abundance: -; d_gene: TRBD2; j_gene: TRBJ2-3; CDR3nt: TGTGCCAGCTCACCACCGGGACTAGCGGGAGGAATGGCCCCAGATACGCAGTATTTT; CDR3aa: CASSPPGLAGGMAPDTQYF
v_gene: TRBV28; abundance: -; d_gene: TRBD2; j_gene: TRBJ2-3; CDR3nt: TGTGCCAGCAGTTTAGGACTAGCGGGAGGGACAGATACGCAGTATTTT; CDR3aa: CASSLGLAGGTDTQYF